This T cell receptor beta chain emerged from a study of blood T cell repertoires in COVID-19. In the study overall: T cells, B-cell-depleted T cells, or PBMCs supplied cDNA or gDNA.

Authors' processing steps: Researchers report that nucleated cell counts were estimated from reference gene primer amplification. Repertoires were generated with immunoSEQ multiplex PCR, while TCRdb's copy carries only in-frame clones and drops some. V, J and clone size are those of that table, while D and trimming were read from the DNA. The data show 250,000 to 350,000 clones, approximately 87% seen once. This clonotype originated in a woman in her twenties or thirties with COVID-19, enrolled during active disease. Sequences were obtained from peripheral blood.

In nucleotides, the CDR3 is TGTGCCAGCAGGAGAAGCACCTACCCAGGGGCGGATCAGCCCCAGCATTTT. Translated, it gives CASRRSTYPGADQPQHF. The chain combines TRBV2 with TRBJ1-5, with a weak D call TRBD1 (6 bases). This CDR3 is built from 17 residues. CDR1 and CDR2 from the germline V gene are SNHLY and FYNNEI. V lost 6 bases and J 5 bases, leaving 23 bases between the germline ends.